This TCR beta chain was documented in a study of CD8 T cells in Susac syndrome. Study-level points and caveats: The authors acknowledged that their TCR sequencing and HLA analysis involved a relatively small number of individuals.

RNA amounts of roughly 0.5 to 1 ug underwent reverse transcription with random hexamers. TCR beta CDR3 was amplified by immunoSEQ multiplex PCR. This amplification extended across 54 Vbeta and 13 Jbeta segments. TCRdb recomputed calls from the immunoSEQ multiplex PCR reads with MiXCR, one row per CDR3 protein. The repertoire holds approximately 150,000 distinct CDR3 sequences, with 85% to 95% as singletons. With regard to this clonotype: Its target is unknown.

TEMRA cells were enriched by FACS, while CD8+ and CD4+ T cells were obtained through a negative isolation that was performed magnetically. Trimming took 1 base from V and 6 from J, leaving 6 bases between them. Per germline, CDR1 LGHDT and CDR2 YNNKEL (reference sequence). The CDR3 is 12 amino acids. This clonotype was sampled from a human donor with multiple sclerosis. The specimen was CD4+ T cells from PBMCs. This chain uses TRBV3-1 with TRBJ2-5, with D uncertain. The CDR3 region has the DNA TGTGCCAGCAGCCAAGGATATAAGACCCAGTACTTC. Translated: CASSQGYKTQYF.